The present entry profiles one T cell receptor (beta chain) with its context. Its target is not known. The data belong to a study of T cell responses to AZD1222 COVID-19 vaccine. The study's findings and limits: Only 5 or 6 individuals given AZD1222 were seropositive at baseline. The donors showed a predominance of white British ancestry and of females, with possible underestimation of clonal diversity.

This CDR3 contains 14 residues. Trimming removed 4 bases at V and 6 bases at J, with 10 bases between. Germline CDR1 SEHNR, CDR2 FQNEAQ (reference sequence). Profiling relied on immunoSEQ multiplex PCR, and the TCRdb table lists in-frame clones only, not all of them. The sample holds around 120,000 clones, roughly 88% seen once. The sequence derives from an adult in good health. The sequencing here drew on peripheral blood, taken on day 0 of MenACWY control vaccination. The chain recombines TRBV7-9 with TRBJ1-6; D is perhaps TRBD1 (6 bases). The DNA of the CDR3 is TGTGCCAGCAGCTGGGACACCAGTAATTCACCCCTCCACTTT. Encoded protein: CASSWDTSNSPLHF.